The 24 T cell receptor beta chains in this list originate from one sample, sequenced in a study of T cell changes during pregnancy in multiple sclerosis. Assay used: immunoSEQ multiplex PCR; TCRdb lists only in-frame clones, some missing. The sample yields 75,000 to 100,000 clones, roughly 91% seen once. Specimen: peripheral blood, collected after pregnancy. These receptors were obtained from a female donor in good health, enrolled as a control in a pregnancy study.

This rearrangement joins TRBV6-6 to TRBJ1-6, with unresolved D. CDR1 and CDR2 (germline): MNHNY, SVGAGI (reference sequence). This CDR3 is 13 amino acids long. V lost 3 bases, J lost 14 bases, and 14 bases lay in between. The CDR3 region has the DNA TGTGCCAGCAGTTATGTTTCCCCTCCGTCCCTCCACTTT. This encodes CASSYVSPPSLHF.

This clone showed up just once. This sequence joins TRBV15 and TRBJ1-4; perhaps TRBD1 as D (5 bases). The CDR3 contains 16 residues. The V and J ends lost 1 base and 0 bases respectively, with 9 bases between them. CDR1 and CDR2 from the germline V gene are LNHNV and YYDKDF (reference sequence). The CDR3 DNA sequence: TGTGCCACCAGCAGAGGACAGCGTACAACTAATGAAAAACTGTTTTTT. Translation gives CATSRGQRTTNEKLFF.

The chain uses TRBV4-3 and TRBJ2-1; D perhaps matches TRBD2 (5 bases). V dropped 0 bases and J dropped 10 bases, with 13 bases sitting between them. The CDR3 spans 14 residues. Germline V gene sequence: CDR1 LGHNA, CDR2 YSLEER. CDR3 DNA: TGCGCCAGCAGCCAAGAAGCGGAAGGCGTAGAGCAGTTCTTC. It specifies CASSQEAEGVEQFF.

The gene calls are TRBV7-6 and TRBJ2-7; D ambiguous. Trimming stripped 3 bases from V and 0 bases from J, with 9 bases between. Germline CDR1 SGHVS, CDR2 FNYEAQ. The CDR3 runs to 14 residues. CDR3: CASSLSAASYEQYF. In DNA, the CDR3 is TGTGCCAGCAGCTTGTCGGCGGCCTCCTACGAGCAGTACTTC.

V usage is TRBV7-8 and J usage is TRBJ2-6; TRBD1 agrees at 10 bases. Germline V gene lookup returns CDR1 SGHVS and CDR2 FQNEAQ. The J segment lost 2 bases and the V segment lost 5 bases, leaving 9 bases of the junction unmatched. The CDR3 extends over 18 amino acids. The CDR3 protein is CASSVRDRGTTGANVLTF. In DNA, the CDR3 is TGTGCCAGCAGCGTCCGGGACAGGGGTACTACTGGGGCCAACGTCCTGACTTTC.

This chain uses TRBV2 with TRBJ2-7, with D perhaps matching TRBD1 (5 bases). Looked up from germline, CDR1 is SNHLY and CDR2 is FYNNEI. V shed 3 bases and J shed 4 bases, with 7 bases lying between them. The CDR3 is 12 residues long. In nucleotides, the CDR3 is TGTGCCAGCAGTGACCAGGGATACGAGCAGTACTTC. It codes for CASSDQGYEQYF.

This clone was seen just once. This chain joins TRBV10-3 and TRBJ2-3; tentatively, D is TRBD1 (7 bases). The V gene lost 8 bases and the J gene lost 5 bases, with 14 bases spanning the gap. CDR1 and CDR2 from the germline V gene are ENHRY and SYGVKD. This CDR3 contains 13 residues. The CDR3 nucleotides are TGTGCCATCGCGGGGACAGTGGGAGATACGCAGTATTTT. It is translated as CAIAGTVGDTQYF.

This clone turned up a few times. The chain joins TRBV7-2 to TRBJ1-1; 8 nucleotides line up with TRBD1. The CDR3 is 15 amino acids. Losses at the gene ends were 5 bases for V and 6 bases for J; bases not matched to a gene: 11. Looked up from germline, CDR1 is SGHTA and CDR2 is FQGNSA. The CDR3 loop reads CASSLRRQGPAEAFF. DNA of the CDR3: TGTGCCAGCAGCCTCCGTAGACAGGGGCCGGCTGAAGCTTTCTTT.

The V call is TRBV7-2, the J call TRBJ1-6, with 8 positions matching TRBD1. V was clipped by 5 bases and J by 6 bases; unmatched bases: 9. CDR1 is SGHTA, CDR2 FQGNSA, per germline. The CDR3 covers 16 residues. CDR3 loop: CASSRDRDRGNSPLHF. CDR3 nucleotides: TGTGCCAGCAGCCGCGATAGAGACAGGGGTAATTCACCCCTCCACTTT. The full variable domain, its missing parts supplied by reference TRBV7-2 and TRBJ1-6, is GAGVSQSPSNKVTEKGKDVELRCDPISGHTALYWYRQSLGQGLEFLIYFQGNSAPDKSGLPSDRFSAERTGGSVSTLTIQRTQQEDSAVYLCASSRDRDRGNSPLHFGNGTRLTVT.

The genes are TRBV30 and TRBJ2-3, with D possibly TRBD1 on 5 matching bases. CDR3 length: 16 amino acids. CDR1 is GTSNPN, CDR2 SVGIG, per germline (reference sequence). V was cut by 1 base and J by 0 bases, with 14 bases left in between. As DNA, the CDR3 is TGTGCCTGGAGTGGTTCAGGGTCACCTAGCACAGATACGCAGTATTTT. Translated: CAWSGSGSPSTDTQYF. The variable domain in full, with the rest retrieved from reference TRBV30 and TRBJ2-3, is SQTIHQWPATLVQPVGSPLSLECTVEGTSNPNLYWYRQAAGRGLQLLFYSVGIGQISSEVPQNLSASRPQDRQFILSSKKLLLSDSGFYLCAWSGSGSPSTDTQYFGPGTRLTVL.

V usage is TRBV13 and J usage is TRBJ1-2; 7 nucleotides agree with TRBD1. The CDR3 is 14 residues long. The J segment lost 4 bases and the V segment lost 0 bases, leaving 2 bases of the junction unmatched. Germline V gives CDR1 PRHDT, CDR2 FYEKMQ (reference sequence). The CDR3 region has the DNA TGTGCCAGCAGCTTAGGGGGACAGATCTATGGCTACACCTTC. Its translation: CASSLGGQIYGYTF.

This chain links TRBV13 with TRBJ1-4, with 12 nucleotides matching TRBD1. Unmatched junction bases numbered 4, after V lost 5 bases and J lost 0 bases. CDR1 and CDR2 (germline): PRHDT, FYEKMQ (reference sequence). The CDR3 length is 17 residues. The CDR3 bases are TGTGCCAGCAGCGGGGGACAGGGGGCCGCAACTAATGAAAAACTGTTTTTT. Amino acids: CASSGGQGAATNEKLFF.

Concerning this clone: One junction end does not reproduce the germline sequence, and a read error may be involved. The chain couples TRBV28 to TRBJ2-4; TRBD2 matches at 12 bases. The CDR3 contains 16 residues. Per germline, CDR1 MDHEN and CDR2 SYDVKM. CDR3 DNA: TGTGCCAGCAGCTCGCAACTAGCGGGGGGCGTCGGTGCTTCGAGCTTC. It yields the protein CASSSQLAGGVGASSF.

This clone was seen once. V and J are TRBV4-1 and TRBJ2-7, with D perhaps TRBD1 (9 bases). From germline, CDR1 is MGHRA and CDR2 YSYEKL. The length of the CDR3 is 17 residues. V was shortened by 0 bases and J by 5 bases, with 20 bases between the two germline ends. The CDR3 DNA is TGCGCCAGCAGCCAAGATACGGGAGGGACAGGGTATAACGAGCAGTACTTC. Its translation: CASSQDTGGTGYNEQYF.

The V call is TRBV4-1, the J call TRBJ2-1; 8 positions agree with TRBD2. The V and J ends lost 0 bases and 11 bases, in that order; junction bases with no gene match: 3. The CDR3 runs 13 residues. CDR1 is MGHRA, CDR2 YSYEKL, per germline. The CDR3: CASSQERGDQQFF. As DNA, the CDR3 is TGCGCCAGCAGCCAAGAGCGGGGGGATCAGCAGTTCTTC.

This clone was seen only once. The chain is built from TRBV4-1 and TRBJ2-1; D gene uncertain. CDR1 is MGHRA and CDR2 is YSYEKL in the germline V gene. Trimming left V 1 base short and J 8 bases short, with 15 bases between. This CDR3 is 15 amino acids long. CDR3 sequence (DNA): TGCGCCAGCAGCCAAGTTTCCCAGGCACGGCATGAGCAGTTCTTC. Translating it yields CASSQVSQARHEQFF.

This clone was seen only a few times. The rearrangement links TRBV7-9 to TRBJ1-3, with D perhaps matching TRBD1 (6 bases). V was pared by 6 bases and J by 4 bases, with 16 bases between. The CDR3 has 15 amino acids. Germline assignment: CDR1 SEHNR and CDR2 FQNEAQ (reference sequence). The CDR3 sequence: CASSEKRGAGNTIYF. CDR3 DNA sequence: TGTGCCAGCAGTGAAAAGCGGGGGGCGGGAAACACCATATATTTT.

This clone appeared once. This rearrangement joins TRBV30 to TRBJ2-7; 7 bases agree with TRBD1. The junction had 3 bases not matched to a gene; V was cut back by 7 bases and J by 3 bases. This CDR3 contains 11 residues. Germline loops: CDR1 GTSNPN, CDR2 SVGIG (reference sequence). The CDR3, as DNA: TGTGCCTTGAACAGGGGCTACGAGCAGTACTTC. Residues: CALNRGYEQYF. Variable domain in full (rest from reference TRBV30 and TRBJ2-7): SQTIHQWPATLVQPVGSPLSLECTVEGTSNPNLYWYRQAAGRGLQLLFYSVGIGQISSEVPQNLSASRPQDRQFILSSKKLLLSDSGFYLCALNRGYEQYFGPGTRLTVT.

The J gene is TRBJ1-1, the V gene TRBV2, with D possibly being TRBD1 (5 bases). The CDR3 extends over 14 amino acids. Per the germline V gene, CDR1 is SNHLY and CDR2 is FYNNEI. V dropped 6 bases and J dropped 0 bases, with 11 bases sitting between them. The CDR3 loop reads CASRHRNMNTEAFF. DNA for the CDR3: TGTGCCAGCAGGCACAGGAACATGAACACTGAAGCTTTCTTT. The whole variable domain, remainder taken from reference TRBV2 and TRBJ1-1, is EPEVTQTPSHQVTQMGQEVILRCVPISNHLYFYWYRQILGQKVEFLVSFYNNEISEKSEIFDDQFSVERPDGSNFTLKIRSTKLEDSAMYFCASRHRNMNTEAFFGQGTRLTVV.

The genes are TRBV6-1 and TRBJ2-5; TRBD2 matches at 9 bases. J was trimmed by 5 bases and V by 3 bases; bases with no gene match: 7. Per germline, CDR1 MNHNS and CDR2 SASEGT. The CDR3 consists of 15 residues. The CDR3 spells CASSEISGGWETQYF. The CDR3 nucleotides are TGTGCCAGCAGTGAGATTAGCGGGGGATGGGAGACCCAGTACTTC.

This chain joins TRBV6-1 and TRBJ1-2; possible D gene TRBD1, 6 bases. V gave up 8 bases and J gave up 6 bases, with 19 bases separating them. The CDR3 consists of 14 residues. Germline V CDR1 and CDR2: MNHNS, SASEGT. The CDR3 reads CASGIGGAVNGYTF. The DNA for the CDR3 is TGTGCCAGCGGTATAGGGGGGGCGGTCAATGGCTACACCTTC.

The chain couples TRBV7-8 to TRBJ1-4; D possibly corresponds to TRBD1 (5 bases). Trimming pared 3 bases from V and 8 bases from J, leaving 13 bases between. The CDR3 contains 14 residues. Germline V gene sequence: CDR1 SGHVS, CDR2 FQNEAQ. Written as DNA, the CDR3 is TGTGCCAGCAGCTTGGGCGGGGCGGACGAAAAACTGTTTTTT. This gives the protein CASSLGGADEKLFF.

CDR3 sequence reads: CAIRAGQGNSPLHF. CDR3 nucleotide sequence: TGTGCCATCAGGGCAGGACAGGGGAATTCACCCCTCCACTTT. The V call is TRBV10-3, the J call TRBJ1-6; 9 bases match TRBD1. The CDR3 length is 14 residues. Germline CDR1 reads ENHRY; CDR2 reads SYGVKD. J was trimmed by 7 bases and V by 6 bases; bases with no gene match: 4.

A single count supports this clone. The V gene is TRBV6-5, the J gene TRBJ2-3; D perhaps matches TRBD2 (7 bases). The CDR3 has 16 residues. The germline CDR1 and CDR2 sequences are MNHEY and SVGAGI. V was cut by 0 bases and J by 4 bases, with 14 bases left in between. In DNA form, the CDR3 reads TGTGCCAGCAGTTACTCTGGAGGGGGGGGCCCAGATACGCAGTATTTT. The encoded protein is CASSYSGGGGPDTQYF.